This note documents a single TCR beta chain sequence. This clonotype was seen repeatedly, ten times or more. The target of this receptor is not known. Qualities for individual bases were not recorded, and no much larger clone is one base off. The sequencer listed for this sample is Illumina HiSeq 2000. TCR beta chain libraries were generated by multiplex PCR amplification. High-throughput sequencing was used to analyze the amplified TCR beta chain products. TCRdb cleaned the public reads at Q25 with fastp, built clones with MiXCR and kept in-frame beta chains. Every distinct CDR3 protein forms one entry, paired with its most common genes and DNA. In this sample the table shows roughly 130,000 distinct CDR3 sequences, 15% to 20% of which occur a single time. 3% to 4% of the sample belongs to the ten largest clones. The sample is drawn from a study of breast tumors, draining lymph nodes, adjacent tissues (dated by TCRdb to about 2016). About the investigation overall: Breast cancer patients provided tumor, adjacent nontumor tissue and axillary lymph nodes, and the study compared the TCR beta repertoires across these three sources. The study aimed to assess the relationships and possible T-cell exchange between tumor, surrounding tissue and draining lymph node repertoires in human breast cancer.

Looking up the germline V gene yields CDR1 SGHRS and CDR2 YFSETQ. The CDR3 has 14 amino acids, counting the end cysteine and phenylalanine. This entry keeps only the CDR3 DNA: 42 bases, framed from base 1. Trimming takes 5 bases from V and 3 bases from J, and the germline ends sit 12 bases apart. Lymph node samples were obtained from the axillary draining lymph nodes of breast cancer patients. Here is what the overall study found, with its caveats: In luminal-like breast cancer, tumor and nontumor tissue repertoires resembled each other significantly more than in basal-like breast cancer. Tumor T-cell repertoires showed less diversity than lymph node repertoires and more diversity than nontumor tissue repertoires, and tumor T-cell repertoires showed preferential V and J gene usage. The data were judged consistent with most tumor T cells deriving from the lymph node and then expanding within tumor tissue. Rather than being directly demonstrated, the conclusion that tumor T cells originate in lymph nodes was presented as consistent with a hypothesis.

The TCR comes from a female donor with breast cancer. Some clones in this sample may be carry-over from other donors' samples. The sequenced sample was axillary lymph node tissue. This chain is built from TRBV5-1 and TRBJ1-3; TRBD1 is perhaps the D gene, given 5 matching bases. For the CDR3, the sequence is CASRLQENGNTIYF. The nucleotide sequence reads TGCGCCAGCAGGCTACAGGAAAATGGAAACACCATATATTTT.